The following is a TCR beta chain sequence with its context. The junction had 5 bases not matched to a gene; V was cut back by 4 bases and J by 4 bases. Germline V CDR1 and CDR2: MGHDK, SYGVNS. The CDR3 length is 15 residues. The record originates from a study of blood T cell repertoires in COVID-19. Whole-study context: Both acute and convalescent COVID-19 samples were obtained from the United States, Italy and Spain. PBMCs, B-cell-depleted T cells, or T cells provided the cDNA or gDNA that made up the material.

Authors' processing steps: By means of reference gene primer amplification, nucleated cell counts were estimated. Some clones are missing from TCRdb's copy, which holds only in-frame ones; the method was immunoSEQ multiplex PCR. The V and J calls and clone size come from that table; D and trimming were worked out from the DNA. The profile covers 350,000 to 400,000 clones, with 90% appearing a single time and 6.5% to 8% taken by the ten largest. Sequencing input: peripheral blood. This clonotype originated in a man aged 18 to 29 with active or convalescent COVID-19. This rearrangement joins TRBV25-1 to TRBJ1-5; 9 bases line up with TRBD1. This chain's CDR3 is CASSAQGAGNQPQHF. The CDR3 DNA follows: TGTGCCAGCAGTGCACAGGGGGCAGGTAATCAGCCCCAGCATTTT.